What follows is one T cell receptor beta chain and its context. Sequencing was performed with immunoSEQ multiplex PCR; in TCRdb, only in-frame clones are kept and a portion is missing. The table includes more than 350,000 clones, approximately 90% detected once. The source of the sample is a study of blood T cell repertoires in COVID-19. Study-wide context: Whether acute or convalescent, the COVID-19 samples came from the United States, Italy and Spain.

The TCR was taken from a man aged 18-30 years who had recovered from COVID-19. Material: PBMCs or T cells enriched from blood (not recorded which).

The CDR3: CATSRSAGTSGDTQYF. CDR3 coding DNA: TGTGCCACCAGCAGATCGGCCGGGACTAGCGGAGATACGCAGTATTTT. The rearrangement links TRBV15 to TRBJ2-3, with 11 bases that match TRBD2. Germline-derived CDR1 and CDR2 are LNHNV and YYDKDF (reference sequence). The CDR3 runs to 16 residues. J lost 5 bases, V lost 2 bases, and 6 bases had no gene match. The whole variable domain, filled in from reference TRBV15 and TRBJ2-3, reads DAMVIQNPRYQVTQFGKPVTLSCSQTLNHNVMYWYQQKSSQAPKLLFHYYDKDFNNEADTPDNFQSRRPNTSFCFLDIRSPGLGDTAMYLCATSRSAGTSGDTQYFGPGTRLTVL.